This T cell receptor beta chain emerged from a study of CD8+ T cells in alopecia areata listed by TCRdb under 2018. General notes on the study: Treated patients were enrolled in an open-label pilot trial of oral tofacitinib, 5 to 10 mg twice daily, for moderate-to-severe alopecia areata. Tofacitinib was administered for 6 to 18 months, and 6 months of follow-up off drug were then conducted to assess delayed response and recurrence. Human TCRbeta sequencing covered scalp tissue and sorted CD4+ and CD8+ peripheral blood T cells from patchy and totalis/universalis alopecia areata patients and healthy controls. Scalp clonality was compared among normal scalp (n=4), patchy alopecia areata scalp (n=8), and alopecia totalis/universalis scalp (n=8). immunoSEQ multiplex PCR using 35 Vbeta forward primers and 13 Jbeta reverse primers was used to amplify TCRbeta CDR3 regions. High-throughput TCRbeta sequencing was used to examine T cell clonal expansion in alopecia areata in both the C3H/HeJ mouse model and human patients. RNA came from the PAXgene miRNA kit for fixed scalp, the miRNeasy kit for PBMCs, and the RNeasy kit for mouse skin. Disease severity in treated patients was measured with the SALT score, which quantifies the percentage of affected scalp surface area. Biopsies were taken from tofacitinib-treated patients at baseline and again at 4 and 24 weeks into treatment, and several of those patients also had a later scalp biopsy. Paper-wide results and their limitations: Unlike mouse skin, where gammadelta T cells dominate, normal human skin contains resident alphabeta T cells that get sequenced too, which complicates analysis of the scalp TCR repertoire. Shared TCR sequences between patients were less evident than in mice, which may be partly attributable to HLA diversity in the patient population. Many expanded lesional clones were found to persist in scalp and blood during tofacitinib treatment, and relapse after treatment cessation may be partly explained by this persistence. Because the treated cohort was small and included a single nonresponder, larger studies are needed to assess links between baseline CD8+ expansion and response. Compared with normal scalp, lesional scalp, particularly in alopecia totalis/universalis, had higher clonality and more expanded CD8+ clones, which suggests antigenic drive. Tofacitinib significantly decreased scalp clonality and the number of expanded CD8+ clones among the top 100 scalp clones.

From the germline V gene, CDR1 is SNHLY and CDR2 is FYNNEI. The CDR3 measures 15 amino acids from cysteine to phenylalanine. This entry keeps only the CDR3 DNA: 45 bases, framed from base 1. Germline trimming amounts to 6 bases on V and 5 bases on J, with 12 as the count of junction bases outside the gene matches. Comment on this clone: What antigen it recognizes has not been identified. Per-nucleotide qualities are absent, and no much larger clonotype sits a single base away.

The time point label, as the study defines it: 24 weeks on oral tofacitinib. Per the publication, the treatment or condition label means: oral pan-JAK inhibitor, 5-10 mg twice daily. From alopecia areata patients, peripheral blood was collected along with lesional scalp punch biopsies. After PBMCs were isolated by density centrifugation and stained for CD3, CD4 and CD8, a FACSAria was used to sort CD4+ and CD8+ T cells. Library method: the immunoSEQ multiplex PCR assay. RNA was extracted from all samples and reverse transcribed into cDNA as template for TCR sequencing. SuperScript III was used for first-strand cDNA synthesis, primed with a 2:1 mix of oligo-dT and random hexamers. A synthetic immune receptor repertoire was used to assess amplification bias, and residual bias was removed computationally. The paper's processing steps were these. Raw reads were preprocessed for error removal, and CDR3 was defined according to IMGT conventions as running from the conserved cysteine to phenylalanine. Clonality was computed by normalizing Shannon entropy by log2 of the number of productive unique TCRs and subtracting the result from 1. Scalp TCRbeta sequences were cross-referenced with sorted blood CD4 and CD8 repertoires so that the CD4 or CD8 identity of scalp clones could be inferred. Imported from immuneACCESS, the table was reduced by TCRdb to in-frame sequences with V and J called. These copies leave out some clones; in studies compared against another copy, an unresolved V gene accounts for under half, and the cause of the remainder is not known. V and J calls and clone size are given by that table; D and trimming were obtained from the DNA. For this sample there are roughly 99,000 clones; over 80% appear just once. Under 25% of the sample belongs to the ten largest clones.

The chain couples TRBV2 to TRBJ1-2, and TRBD1 aligns with 7 junction nucleotides. This specimen was CD8+ T cells sorted from blood, taken at week 24, from a patient treated with tofacitinib. This TCR came from a human donor with alopecia areata. The DNA is TGTGCCAGCAGGGGAGACAGGGTTGTAGAGTATGGCTACACCTTC. The translation is CASRGDRVVEYGYTF.